These 9 T cell receptor beta chains were all obtained from the same sample, sequenced in a study of cytomegalovirus exposure and HLA in healthy donors. Primers for the PCR totalled 60 Vbeta and 13 Jbeta. Clones were sequenced by immunoSEQ multiplex PCR, and TCRdb holds only the in-frame ones, with some missing. The data contain around 130,000 clones, 70% to 85% of them singletons. Sequencing input: PBMCs. These receptors were collected from a man in his fifties or sixties in good health and CMV-seronegative.

The chain uses TRBV15 and TRBJ2-7; 7 positions match TRBD2. Germline V lookup: CDR1 LNHNV, CDR2 YYDKDF (reference sequence). The CDR3 is 16 residues long. J was trimmed by 9 bases and V by 0 bases; bases with no gene match: 14. Here the CDR3 DNA reads TGTGCCACCAGCAGAGATTTGGCTAGCGGAGTCCTTGGGCAGTACTTC. Its translation is CATSRDLASGVLGQYF.

J is TRBJ1-4 and V is TRBV2; 9 nucleotides agree with TRBD1. The J segment lost 13 bases and the V segment lost 4 bases, leaving 7 bases of the junction unmatched. Germline CDR1 SNHLY, CDR2 FYNNEI. This CDR3 comprises 13 residues. The CDR3 region has the DNA TGTGCCAGCAGTGGGGACAGGGATTTTGGACTGTTTTTT. As protein: CASSGDRDFGLFF.

V and J are TRBV30 and TRBJ1-5; D is unclear. Germline V CDR1 and CDR2: GTSNPN, SVGIG (reference sequence). The CDR3 spans 13 residues. Trimming took off 1 base at V and 10 bases at J, with 14 bases between the two ends. This chain's CDR3 is CAWSDRMELPQHF. DNA of the CDR3: TGTGCCTGGAGTGACCGGATGGAGCTACCCCAGCATTTT.

The chain carries TRBV29-1 and TRBJ1-2; TRBD1 matches at 11 bases. Germline V gene data show CDR1 as SQVTM and CDR2 as ANQGSEA. The CDR3 loop spans 13 amino acids. Trimming cost V 5 bases and J 8 bases; bases outside gene matches: 7. CDR3 sequence: CSVLGQGAEGYTF. The DNA of the CDR3 is TGCAGCGTTCTCGGACAGGGGGCGGAAGGCTACACCTTC.

In DNA form, the CDR3 reads TGTGCCAGTAGTATTTCGCCGACAGGGGACACTGAAGCTTTCTTT. This encodes CASSISPTGDTEAFF. The chain links TRBV19 to TRBJ1-1; TRBD1 matches 8 bases. CDR3 size: 15 residues. With 3 bases clipped from V and 3 bases from J, the junction kept 6 bases outside the gene matches. In germline, CDR1 is LNHDA, CDR2 SQIVND (reference sequence).

This clone has just one count. V usage is TRBV30 and J usage is TRBJ1-3; D call uncertain. The CDR3 runs to 13 residues. Trimming cost V 2 bases and J 1 base, with 6 bases left between them. The V gene's germline CDR1 is GTSNPN and CDR2 SVGIG (reference sequence). The CDR3 DNA reads TGTGCCTGGAGTCTCGGGTCTGGAAACACCATATATTTT. Its translation: CAWSLGSGNTIYF.

The chain links TRBV2 to TRBJ1-2; D is ambiguous. Trimming cost V 4 bases and J 1 base, with 10 bases left between them. The CDR3 length is 14 residues. Germline CDR1 reads SNHLY; CDR2 reads FYNNEI. Written as DNA, the CDR3 is TGTGCCAGCAGTGGTCAGATCCTTAACTATGGCTACACCTTC. Encoded protein: CASSGQILNYGYTF.

The chain couples TRBV7-2 to TRBJ1-3; weak D call: TRBD1 (6 bases). The length of the CDR3 is 15 residues. The ends were cut back, 0 bases at V and 0 bases at J, with 6 bases in the middle. Germline CDR1 SGHTA, CDR2 FQGNSA. In DNA form, the CDR3 reads TGTGCCAGCAGCTTAGCAGGGGGCTCTGGAAACACCATATATTTT. Its translation: CASSLAGGSGNTIYF.

This clone was counted between two and nine times. The CDR3 nucleotides are TGCGCCAGCTCTTCACATGAAGGGACAGGGTCGGTTGAAGCTTTCTTT. Protein sequence: CASSSHEGTGSVEAFF. The chain couples TRBV4-1 to TRBJ1-1; 9 bases align to TRBD1. With 8 bases clipped from V and 7 bases from J, the junction kept 17 bases outside the gene matches. The CDR3 extends over 16 amino acids. CDR1 MGHRA and CDR2 YSYEKL come from the germline V gene.